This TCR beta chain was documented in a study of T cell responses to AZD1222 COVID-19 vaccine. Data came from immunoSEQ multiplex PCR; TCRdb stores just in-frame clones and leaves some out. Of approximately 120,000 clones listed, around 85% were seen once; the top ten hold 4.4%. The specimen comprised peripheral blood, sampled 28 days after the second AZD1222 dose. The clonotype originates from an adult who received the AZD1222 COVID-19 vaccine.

Here the CDR3 DNA reads TGCAGCGTCGGGGTGACAGCTTCCTACAATGAGCAGTTCTTC. Its translation is CSVGVTASYNEQFF. This chain connects TRBV29-1 to TRBJ2-1; either TRBD1 or TRBD2 may supply D (5 bases each). Germline V lookup: CDR1 SQVTM, CDR2 ANQGSEA. This CDR3 comprises 14 residues. V lost 6 bases and J lost 1, with 13 bases in between.